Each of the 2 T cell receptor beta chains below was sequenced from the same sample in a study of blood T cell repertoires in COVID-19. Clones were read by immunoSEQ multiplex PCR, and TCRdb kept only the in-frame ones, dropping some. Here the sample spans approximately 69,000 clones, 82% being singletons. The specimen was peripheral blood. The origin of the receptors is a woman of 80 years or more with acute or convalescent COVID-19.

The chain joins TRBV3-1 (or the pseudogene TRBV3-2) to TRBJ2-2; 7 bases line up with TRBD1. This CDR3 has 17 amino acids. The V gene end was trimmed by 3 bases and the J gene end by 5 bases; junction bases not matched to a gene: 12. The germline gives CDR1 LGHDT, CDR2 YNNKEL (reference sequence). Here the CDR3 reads CASSQGAQTGMTGELFF. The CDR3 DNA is TGTGCCAGCAGCCAGGGAGCTCAGACAGGGATGACCGGGGAGCTGTTTTTT.

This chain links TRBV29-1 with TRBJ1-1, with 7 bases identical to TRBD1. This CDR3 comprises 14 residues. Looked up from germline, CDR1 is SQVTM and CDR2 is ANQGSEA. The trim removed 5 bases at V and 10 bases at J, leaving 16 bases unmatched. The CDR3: CSVKGRGYSGGAFF. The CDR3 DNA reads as TGCAGCGTTAAGGGCAGGGGGTACTCCGGGGGAGCTTTCTTT.